The clone carrying this T cell receptor beta chain was picked up many times. Its matching antigen is unknown. The record originates from a study of beta chain features in type 1 diabetes. About the study: In age, gender and cell yields, patients were similar to healthy donors. Study findings and constraints: Highly expressing activated T cells could be over-counted with a cDNA template.

Isolated RNA was reverse transcribed in full, so expressed TCRB transcripts were sequenced. TCRdb's table, derived via immunoSEQ multiplex PCR, lists solely in-frame clones and lacks some. The sample shows about 410,000 clones, around 14% of them seen only once. This CDR3 is built from 13 residues. CDR1 SQVTM and CDR2 ANQGSEA come from the germline V gene. The J segment lost 7 bases and the V segment lost 6 bases, leaving 11 bases of the junction unmatched. Specimen: naive CD4+ T cells from blood. This TCR was recovered from a man aged 30-40 years in good health. The rearrangement joins TRBV29-1 to TRBJ2-7; TRBD1 agrees at 8 bases. CDR3 region: CSVGQGHPSEQYV. CDR3 nucleotides: TGCAGCGTCGGACAGGGACACCCCTCTGAGCAGTACGTC.